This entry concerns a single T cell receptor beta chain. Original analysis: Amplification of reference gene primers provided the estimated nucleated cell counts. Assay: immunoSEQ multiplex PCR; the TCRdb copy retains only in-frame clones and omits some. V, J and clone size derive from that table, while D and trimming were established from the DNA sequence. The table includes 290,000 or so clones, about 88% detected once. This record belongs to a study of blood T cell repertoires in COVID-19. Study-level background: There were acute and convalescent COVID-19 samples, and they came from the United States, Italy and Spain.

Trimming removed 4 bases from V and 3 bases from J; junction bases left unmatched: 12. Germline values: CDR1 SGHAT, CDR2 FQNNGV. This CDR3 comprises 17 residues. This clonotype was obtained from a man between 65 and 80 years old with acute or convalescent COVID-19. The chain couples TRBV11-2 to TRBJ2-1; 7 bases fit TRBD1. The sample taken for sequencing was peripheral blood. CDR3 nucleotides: TGTGCCAGCAGCTCCGCTGGTACAGGGGCTCTCTACAATGAGCAGTTCTTC. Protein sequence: CASSSAGTGALYNEQFF.